This T cell receptor (beta chain) was recovered during a study of CD8+ T cells in alopecia areata. Whole-study findings and limits: Tofacitinib did not eliminate many expanded lesional clones from scalp or blood. The treated group had a single nonresponder, limiting CD8+ expansion-response conclusions. Tofacitinib delivered significant drops in scalp clonality and in expanded CD8+ clones among the top 100.

Treatment indicated: oral pan-JAK inhibitor, 5-10 mg twice daily. From alopecia areata patients, lesional scalp punch biopsies and peripheral blood were collected. Of note for this clone: Its antigen is currently unknown.

Germline assignment: CDR1 GTSNPN and CDR2 SVGIG (reference sequence). The CDR3 length is 17 residues. V lost 0 bases to trimming and J lost 0 bases; unmatched junction nucleotides: 8. cDNA reverse transcribed from extracted RNA served as the sequencing template. This table comes from immunoSEQ multiplex PCR, and its TCRdb copy is limited to in-frame clones, with some not included. The sample comprises approximately 210,000 clones, 64% of which are singletons, and 3.5% to 5% rests with the top ten. This sequence joins TRBV30 and TRBJ1-3; 7 nucleotides line up with TRBD1. The receptor's source is a human donor with alopecia areata. This sample comprised CD4+ T cells sorted from blood, obtained at week 4, from a patient treated with tofacitinib. CDR3 residues: CAWSVHTGTVSGNTIYF. CDR3 nucleotides: TGTGCCTGGAGTGTACACACGGGGACAGTCTCTGGAAACACCATATATTTT.